One sample yielded the 5 T cell receptor beta chains listed below, sequenced in a study of Ad26.COV2.S vaccination and SARS-CoV-2 variants. Repertoires were generated with immunoSEQ multiplex PCR, while TCRdb's copy carries only in-frame clones and drops some. The sample has under 500,000 clones; 92% are singletons. Regarding treatment: around 19 received Ad26.COV2.S at low or high dose, single or two shots; about five received placebo; per-sample allocation not given. It was on day 63 after the first vaccine or placebo injection that samples were taken. The starting material was peripheral blood, obtained in a trial of Ad26.COV2.S vaccine versus placebo. Receptor source: a person aged 18-65 years who received the Ad26.COV2.S COVID-19 vaccine or a placebo.

The V call is TRBV10-1, the J call TRBJ2-7; TRBD1 might be the D (5 bases). Germline V gene lookup returns CDR1 WNHNN and CDR2 SYGVQD (reference sequence). Trimming shortened V by 0 bases and J by 4 bases, and 13 bases separated the two germline ends. This CDR3 spans 15 amino acids. The CDR3 bases are TGCGCCAGCAGTGAGTCCGCTGGGGCCCTTTACGAGCAGTACTTC. The encoded protein is CASSESAGALYEQYF.

The chain couples TRBV27 to TRBJ2-7; D perhaps matches TRBD2 (5 bases). The V gene's germline CDR1 is MNHEY and CDR2 SMNVEV (reference sequence). Trimming left V 4 bases short and J 2 bases short, with 12 bases between. This CDR3 contains 14 residues. The CDR3 nucleotides read TGTGCCAGCAGTTCCTTAAAGGGAGCCTACGAGCAGTACTTC. Its translation: CASSSLKGAYEQYF.

The chain carries TRBV5-6 and TRBJ2-7, with 8 bases matching TRBD2. The length of the CDR3 is 14 residues. Germline trimming cut 0 bases from V and 3 bases from J; bases unmatched to any gene: 2. Per germline, CDR1 SGHDT and CDR2 YYEEEE. CDR3 residues: CASSLVAGIYEQYF. For the CDR3, the DNA is TGTGCCAGCAGCTTGGTAGCGGGGATCTACGAGCAGTACTTC. The whole variable domain, remainder taken from reference TRBV5-6 and TRBJ2-7, is DAGVTQSPTHLIKTRGQQVTLRCSPKSGHDTVSWYQQALGQGPQFIFQYYEEEERQRGNFPDRFSGHQFPNYSSELNVNALLLGDSALYLCASSLVAGIYEQYFGPGTRLTVT.

This chain links TRBV27 with TRBJ2-1; 14 positions match TRBD2. This CDR3 region has 18 residues. V lost 0 bases, J lost 3 bases, and 4 bases stayed unmatched. The germline V gene encodes CDR1 MNHEY and CDR2 SMNVEV (reference sequence). The CDR3 bases are TGTGCCAGCAGTTTATCTCGGACTAGCGGGGGGATCTACAATGAGCAGTTCTTC. Its translation: CASSLSRTSGGIYNEQFF.

The CDR3 sequence: CASSHRWGGENEQYF. The CDR3 DNA sequence: TGTGCCAGCAGCCACAGATGGGGGGGGGAGAACGAGCAGTACTTC. The chain combines TRBV3-1 (or the pseudogene TRBV3-2) with TRBJ2-7; 7 bases are shared with TRBD2. This CDR3 contains 15 residues. Trimming cost V 3 bases and J 5 bases; bases outside gene matches: 10. Germline values: CDR1 LGHDT, CDR2 YNNKEL (reference sequence).